The present T cell receptor beta chain was sequenced within a study of Ad26.COV2.S vaccination and SARS-CoV-2 variants. Findings and caveats of the study: Overall T cell responses may have been underestimated by the analyses of TCR breadth and depth. There was reportedly substantial breadth in spike-specific CD8+ and CD4+ T cell responses after vaccination. Those who received vaccine or placebo ended up with similar non-spike TCR breadth.

The CDR3 has 16 amino acids. Between the trimmed V and J ends, which lost 5 bases and 0 bases, there was a span of 11 bases. The germline V gene encodes CDR1 MDHEN and CDR2 SYDVKM. Repertoires were generated with immunoSEQ multiplex PCR, while TCRdb's copy carries only in-frame clones and drops some. This sample yields some 180,000 clones, of which roughly 85% are seen a single time; about 5.5% belongs to the top ten. On this clone: The antigen remains unidentified.

The sample consisted of peripheral blood, taken after recovery from COVID-19. This chain connects TRBV28 to TRBJ2-6; D is uncertain. The receptor was derived from a human donor who had recovered from COVID-19. The CDR3 nucleotides are TGTGCCAGCAGTCCTGGGTATGGCTCTGGGGCCAACGTCCTGACTTTC. It specifies CASSPGYGSGANVLTF.